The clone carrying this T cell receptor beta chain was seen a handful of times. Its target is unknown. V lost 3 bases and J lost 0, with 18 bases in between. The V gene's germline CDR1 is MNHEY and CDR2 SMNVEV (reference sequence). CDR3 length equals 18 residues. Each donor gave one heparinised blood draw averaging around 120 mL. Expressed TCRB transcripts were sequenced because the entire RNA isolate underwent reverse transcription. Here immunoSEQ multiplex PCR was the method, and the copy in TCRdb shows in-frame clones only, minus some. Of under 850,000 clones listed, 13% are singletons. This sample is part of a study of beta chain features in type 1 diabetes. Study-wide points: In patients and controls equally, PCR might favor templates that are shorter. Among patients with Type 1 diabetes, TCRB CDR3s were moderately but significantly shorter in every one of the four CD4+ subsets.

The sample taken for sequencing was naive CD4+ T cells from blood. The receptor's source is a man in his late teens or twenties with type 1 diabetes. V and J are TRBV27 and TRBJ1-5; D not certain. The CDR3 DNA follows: TGTGCCAGCAGTTTGAGGGCGGGTGAGATCTATAGCAATCAGCCCCAGCATTTT. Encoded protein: CASSLRAGEIYSNQPQHF.